A single sample is the source of the 23 T cell receptor beta chains below, sequenced in a study of T cell repertoires in cytomegalovirus infection. TCRdb itself ran the reads through MiXCR, one entry per CDR3 protein. The data contain under 600,000 distinct CDR3 sequences, 16% of them singletons. Material: CD8+ T cells from PBMCs. Source of these receptors: a human donor in good health (CMV status not recorded). Some clones in this sample may be carry-over from other donors' samples.

This clonotype showed up many times. The V and J genes are TRBV28 and TRBJ2-2; D is ambiguous. V dropped 7 bases and J dropped 5 bases, with 23 bases sitting between them. CDR3 size: 17 residues. CDR1 and CDR2 from the germline V gene are MDHEN and SYDVKM. The CDR3 spells CASIPTRVIRRTGELFF. The DNA for the CDR3 is TGTGCCAGCATCCCCACCCGGGTTATCCGGCGGACCGGGGAGCTGTTTTTT.

In its sample, this clonotype was seen many times. CDR3 in amino acids: CASSDGVGETQYF. CDR3 bases: TGTGCCAGCAGTGACGGGGTCGGAGAGACCCAGTACTTC. The genes are TRBV6-1 and TRBJ2-5; possible D gene TRBD2, 5 bases. Trimming shortened V by 3 bases and J by 4 bases, and 9 bases separated the two germline ends. The CDR3 has 13 residues. From germline, CDR1 is MNHNS and CDR2 SASEGT.

This clonotype came up a few times. This chain connects TRBV20-1 to TRBJ2-1, with D maybe TRBD2 (5 bases). The CDR3 is 17 amino acids. Trimming stripped 1 base from V and 3 bases from J, with 19 bases between. Looked up from germline, CDR1 is DFQATT and CDR2 is SNEGSKA (reference sequence). CDR3 protein: CSARVSSSRVFYNEQFF. CDR3 in DNA: TGCAGTGCTAGAGTTTCTAGCTCCCGGGTTTTCTACAATGAGCAGTTCTTC.

The rearrangement links TRBV7-3 to TRBJ2-1; the D gene is possibly TRBD2 (5 bases). Per germline, CDR1 SGHTA and CDR2 FQGTGA. This CDR3 is built from 13 residues. V lost 4 bases and J lost 3, with 7 bases in between. DNA for the CDR3: TGTGCCAGCAGCTCCCGGGACTACAATGAGCAGTTCTTC. It encodes CASSSRDYNEQFF.

A word on this clonotype: A much larger clone lies one base from this, so it may be a read error. The chain couples TRBV19 to TRBJ2-1; 8 bases line up with TRBD2. This CDR3 is built from 14 residues. Germline V CDR1 and CDR2: LNHDA, SQIVND (reference sequence). Written as DNA, the CDR3 is TGTGCCAGTAGTATAGCGGGAGGGCAAAATGGGCAGTTCTTC. Translation: CASSIAGGQNGQFF. Full variable domain (missing parts from reference TRBV19 and TRBJ2-1): DGGITQSPKYLFRKEGQNVTLSCEQNLNHDAMYWYRQDPGQGLRLIYYSQIVNDFQKGDIAEGYSVSREKKESFPLTVTSAQKNPTAFYLCASSIAGGQNGQFFGPGTRLTVL.

Only a few counts were recorded for this clonotype. J is TRBJ1-2 and V is TRBV19, with D tentatively TRBD1 (5 bases). V lost 5 bases and J lost 4, with 11 bases in between. CDR1 is LNHDA and CDR2 is SQIVND in the germline V gene (reference sequence). There are 13 residues in the CDR3. As DNA, the CDR3 is TGTGCCAGTAGTCAGGGAAACGGCTATGGCTACACCTTC. Amino acids: CASSQGNGYGYTF.

The CDR3 nucleotides read TGTGCCAGCAGTTCGGGGAGGCTACCTTATAATTCACCCCTCCACTTT. It codes for CASSSGRLPYNSPLHF. The V and J genes are TRBV28 and TRBJ1-6; D not certain. Germline-derived CDR1 and CDR2 are MDHEN and SYDVKM. Trimming shortened V by 4 bases and J by 4 bases, and 14 bases separated the two germline ends. CDR3 length: 16 amino acids.

V and J are TRBV10-2 and TRBJ2-2; tentative D call: TRBD2 (6 bases). The CDR3 has 14 residues. With 4 bases removed from V and 7 bases from J, the gap between germline ends came to 13 bases. Germline V lookup: CDR1 WSHSY, CDR2 SAAADI. Here the CDR3 DNA reads TGCGCCAGCAGTGGGACGGGACTGGGCGGGGAGCTGTTTTTT. Amino acid sequence: CASSGTGLGGELFF.

This clonotype was detected a few times. This rearrangement joins TRBV5-6 to TRBJ2-1, with TRBD1 matching over 11 bases. This CDR3 region has 18 residues. The germline V gene has CDR1 SGHDT and CDR2 YYEEEE. V was clipped by 5 bases and J by 5 bases; unmatched bases: 15. The CDR3 DNA sequence: TGTGCCAGCAGAGAGCGCCCGGACAGGGGGCAGTGGAACAATGAGCAGTTCTTC. Translating it yields CASRERPDRGQWNNEQFF. The entire variable domain, with the rest obtained from reference TRBV5-6 and TRBJ2-1, is as follows: DAGVTQSPTHLIKTRGQQVTLRCSPKSGHDTVSWYQQALGQGPQFIFQYYEEEERQRGNFPDRFSGHQFPNYSSELNVNALLLGDSALYLCASRERPDRGQWNNEQFFGPGTRLTVL.

This clonotype was detected a few times. The rearrangement uses TRBV9 and TRBJ1-1; TRBD1 matches at 11 bases. The V and J ends lost 4 bases and 2 bases, in that order; junction bases with no gene match: 13. The CDR3 covers 18 residues. CDR1 is SGDLS, CDR2 YYNGEE, per germline. The CDR3 DNA sequence: TGTGCCAGCAGCCTCGACCCGGGACAGGGGGTAGAAAACACTGAAGCTTTCTTT. Protein: CASSLDPGQGVENTEAFF. Using reference TRBV9 and TRBJ1-1 for the parts outside the CDR3, the full variable domain is DSGVTQTPKHLITATGQRVTLRCSPRSGDLSVYWYQQSLDQGLQFLIQYYNGEERAKGNILERFSAQQFPDLHSELNLSSLELGDSALYFCASSLDPGQGVENTEAFFGQGTRLTVV.

This rearrangement joins TRBV2 to TRBJ1-5, with TRBD1 identical over 8 bases. CDR1 is SNHLY and CDR2 is FYNNEI in the germline V gene. V shed 5 bases, J shed 5 bases, and the junction held 8 bases outside the gene matches. The CDR3 is 15 residues long. The CDR3, as DNA: TGTGCCAGCAGTTCAGGACAGGGCCTGTATCAGCCCCAGCATTTT. Protein: CASSSGQGLYQPQHF.

This clonotype was recorded a few times. The V and J genes are TRBV2 and TRBJ2-1, with 10 bases aligning to TRBD1. The CDR3 is made up of 15 amino acids. The V and J ends lost 1 base and 8 bases, in that order; junction bases with no gene match: 5. CDR1 and CDR2 from the germline V gene are SNHLY and FYNNEI. CDR3 nucleotides: TGTGCCAGCAGTGAAGGCGTGACAGGGGGCGATGAGCAGTTCTTC. It codes for CASSEGVTGGDEQFF.

This chain uses TRBV7-8 with TRBJ1-4; tentative D call: TRBD1 (5 bases). This CDR3 region has 18 residues. CDR1 and CDR2 (germline): SGHVS, FQNEAQ. Trimming cost V 4 bases and J 0 bases, with 18 bases left between them. The CDR3 DNA reads as TGTGCCAGCAGCTATAAACCCGGGGCAGCTGCAACTAATGAAAAACTGTTTTTT. Amino acid sequence: CASSYKPGAAATNEKLFF.

A few counts support this clonotype. V gene TRBV14 combines with J gene TRBJ2-7; no definite D call. Germline CDR1 is SGHDN and CDR2 is FVKESK. This CDR3 region has 14 residues. V shed 3 bases and J shed 4 bases, with 13 bases lying between them. CDR3 region: CASSHLHARYEQYF. In nucleotides, the CDR3 is TGTGCCAGCAGCCACCTACACGCTCGGTACGAGCAGTACTTC.

This clonotype was picked up many times. The rearrangement links TRBV19 to TRBJ2-7, with a weak D call TRBD1 (6 bases). Trimming took 0 bases from V and 2 from J, leaving 14 bases between them. Germline V lookup: CDR1 LNHDA, CDR2 SQIVND (reference sequence). CDR3 length equals 16 residues. The CDR3 DNA is TGTGCCAGTAGTATAGATAAATGGGGGCCAACCTACGAGCAGTACTTC. This gives the protein CASSIDKWGPTYEQYF.

The chain is built from TRBV7-9 and TRBJ1-1; 11 bases line up with TRBD1. The germline V gene has CDR1 SEHNR and CDR2 FQNEAQ (reference sequence). The CDR3 is 14 residues long. Losses at the gene ends were 7 bases for V and 4 bases for J; bases not matched to a gene: 5. CDR3: CASNGQGAGTEAFF. The CDR3 region has the DNA TGTGCCAGCAATGGACAGGGGGCGGGCACTGAAGCTTTCTTT.

For the CDR3, the DNA is TGTGCCAGCAGTTCCCAATGGGACACCAACTACGAGCAGTACTTC. Translation: CASSSQWDTNYEQYF. The V gene is TRBV6-1, the J gene TRBJ2-7; possible D gene TRBD1, 6 bases. Trimming cost V 5 bases and J 3 bases, with 17 bases left between them. The CDR3 sequence is 15 residues long. The germline CDR1 and CDR2 sequences are MNHNS and SASEGT.

This clonotype came up many times. The chain joins TRBV27 to TRBJ2-3; D remains ambiguous. CDR1 and CDR2 (germline): MNHEY, SMNVEV (reference sequence). This CDR3 has 15 amino acids. Trimming pared 3 bases from V and 0 bases from J, leaving 10 bases between. The CDR3 loop is CASSFDGGSTDTQYF. The CDR3 DNA sequence: TGTGCCAGCAGTTTCGACGGTGGGAGCACAGATACGCAGTATTTT.

The rearrangement links TRBV13 to TRBJ2-7; D is unresolved. The V end was cut by 3 bases, the J end by 6 bases, with 15 bases between. CDR3 size: 14 residues. Germline V lookup: CDR1 PRHDT, CDR2 FYEKMQ (reference sequence). The CDR3 sequence is CASSLGPPMGEQYF. CDR3 in DNA: TGTGCCAGCAGCTTGGGCCCCCCGATGGGCGAGCAGTACTTC.

There are many counts of this clonotype. This rearrangement joins TRBV7-9 to TRBJ1-2; TRBD1 is a possible D gene (5 bases). Germline V gene lookup returns CDR1 SEHNR and CDR2 FQNEAQ (reference sequence). The V gene lost 4 bases and the J gene lost 1 base, with 16 bases spanning the gap. This CDR3 contains 16 residues. The CDR3 bases are TGTGCCAGCAGCTCAACGACGCCCAGGGATAACTATGGCTACACCTTC. The encoded protein is CASSSTTPRDNYGYTF.

This chain links TRBV5-5 with TRBJ2-7, with TRBD1 matching 7 bases. Germline V gene sequence: CDR1 SGHKS, CDR2 YYEKEE (reference sequence). CDR3 size: 15 residues. The V and J ends lost 1 base and 3 bases, in that order; junction bases with no gene match: 7. CDR3 nucleotide sequence: TGTGCCAGCAGCTTGACAGGGGACCGCAACTACGAGCAGTACTTC. This sequence encodes CASSLTGDRNYEQYF.

In this sample, this clonotype turned up many times. J is TRBJ2-1 and V is TRBV7-9, with no clear D. Germline values: CDR1 SEHNR, CDR2 FQNEAQ (reference sequence). Between the trimmed V and J ends, which lost 1 base and 5 bases, there was a span of 9 bases. The CDR3 has 14 amino acids. The CDR3 protein is CASSLGRSDNEQFF. DNA for the CDR3: TGTGCCAGCAGCTTAGGGCGGAGTGACAATGAGCAGTTCTTC.

This clonotype was seen at least ten times. The chain recombines TRBV4-1 with TRBJ1-3; no clear D. V gave up 0 bases and J gave up 4 bases, with 4 bases separating them. The CDR3 loop spans 13 amino acids. Per germline, CDR1 MGHRA and CDR2 YSYEKL. For the CDR3, the DNA is TGCGCCAGCAGCCAAGATACAGGAAACACCATATATTTT. Amino acids: CASSQDTGNTIYF.